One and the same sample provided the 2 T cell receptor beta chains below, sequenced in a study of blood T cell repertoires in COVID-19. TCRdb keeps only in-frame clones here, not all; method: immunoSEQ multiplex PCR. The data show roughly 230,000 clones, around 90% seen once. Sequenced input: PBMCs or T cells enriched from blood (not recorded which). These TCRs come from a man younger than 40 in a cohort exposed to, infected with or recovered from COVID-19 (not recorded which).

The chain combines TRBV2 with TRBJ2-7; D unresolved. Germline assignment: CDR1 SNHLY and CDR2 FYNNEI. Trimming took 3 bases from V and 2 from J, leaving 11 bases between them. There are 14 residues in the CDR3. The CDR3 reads CASSEIRSTYEQYF. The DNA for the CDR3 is TGTGCCAGCAGTGAGATTCGGAGTACCTACGAGCAGTACTTC.

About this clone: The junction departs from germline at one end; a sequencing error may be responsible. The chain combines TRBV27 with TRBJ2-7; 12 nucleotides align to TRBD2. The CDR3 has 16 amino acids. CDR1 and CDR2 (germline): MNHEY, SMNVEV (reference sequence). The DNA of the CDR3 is TGTGCCACCAGTAAGGCTAGCGGGAGGGCCATGTTCGAGCAGTACTTC. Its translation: CATSKASGRAMFEQYF.